The rows below give T cell receptor beta chains drawn from one sample of a study of PD-L1 blockade in urothelial cancer. Using immunoSEQ multiplex PCR, the repertoire was profiled, and TCRdb retains in-frame clones only, with some absent. The table has about 76,000 clones, about 85% seen once; the top ten hold about 4.5%. The source material was PBMCs, sampled around atezolizumab (anti-PD-L1) treatment. The receptors derive from a man in his 70s with urothelial cancer. Both conserved end residues are part of each CDR3. The D gene is left open where the match is weak. Clone size, where shown, is once, few, many, or a class for clones that have expanded.

NA	TRBV19	TRBJ1-2	NA	TGTGCCAGTAAATTCGGGGGAGATAACTATGGCTACACCTTC	CASKFGGDNYGYTF
NA	TRBV5-1	TRBJ2-7	TRBD2	TGCGCCAGCAGCTTGGGGGACTATGCCCACGAGCAGTACTTC	CASSLGDYAHEQYF
few	TRBV11-3	TRBJ2-2	TRBD1	TGTGCCAGCAGCTTAGTAGGTGGACAGGCGAACACCGGGGAGCTGTTTTTT	CASSLVGGQANTGELFF
NA	TRBV7-8	TRBJ1-2	NA	TGTGCCAGCAGCTTCGAAGGACAGAGTTACACCTTC	CASSFEGQSYTF
NA	TRBV4-1	TRBJ1-3	NA	TGCGCCAGCAGCCCTGGGCGTTTGGCTGGAAACACCATATATTTT	CASSPGRLAGNTIYF
NA	TRBV6-1	TRBJ2-5	TRBD1	TGTGCCAGCAGTATCGGGGCAGGGGGCATCGAGACCCAGTACTTC	CASSIGAGGIETQYF
NA	TRBV27	TRBJ2-4	NA	TGTGCCAGCAGTTTAGGTGGCGGATTAGCCAAAAACATTCAGTACTTC	CASSLGGGLAKNIQYF
NA	TRBV9	TRBJ2-6	NA	TGTGCCAGCAGCACCCACAAAAAGCCAACAGGCCCCATCTCTGGGGCCAACGTCCTGACTTTC	CASSTHKKPTGPISGANVLTF
NA	TRBV29-1	TRBJ2-1	TRBD1	TGCAGTGGAGGTATAGGGACAGGCTCCAATGAGCAGTTCTTC	CSGGIGTGSNEQFF
NA	TRBV7-2	TRBJ2-1	TRBD1	TGTGCCAGCAGCTTCACGACAGGGACCACCTCTTGGGTCGGGGAGCAGTTCTTC	CASSFTTGTTSWVGEQFF
NA	TRBV18	TRBJ1-6	TRBD1	TGTGCCAGCTCAGGACAGGACAATTCACCCCTCCACTTT	CASSGQDNSPLHF
few	TRBV6-4	TRBJ1-1	NA	TGTGCCAGCAGTGGGAGACCGGGGGACACTGAAGCTTTCTTT	CASSGRPGDTEAFF
NA	TRBV28	TRBJ2-4	NA	TGTGCCAGCAGTTTATCAGGGGTCAAAAACATTCAGTACTTC	CASSLSGVKNIQYF
NA	TRBV19	TRBJ2-1	NA	TGTGCCAGTAGTATCGACGCAAGTAGGGAGAATGAGCAGTTCTTC	CASSIDASRENEQFF
few	TRBV21-1	TRBJ2-5	NA	TGTGCCAGCAAGGACAGGGTCTACGAGACCCAGTACTTC	CASKDRVYETQYF
NA	TRBV6-1	TRBJ2-5	TRBD2	TGTGCCAGCGATGGGGATGGGAGGGCCCGAGAGACCCAGTACTTC	CASDGDGRARETQYF
NA	TRBV19	TRBJ1-5	NA	TGTGCCAGTAGTATAGGCAACAGGGCTATAGGTCGCAATCAGCCCCAGCATTTT	CASSIGNRAIGRNQPQHF
NA	TRBV19	TRBJ1-3	NA	TGTGCCAGTAGTATCTCTTCAGGGCTCTCTGGAAACACCATATATTTT	CASSISSGLSGNTIYF
NA	TRBV28	TRBJ2-2	NA	TGTGCCAGCAGTTTCAGGGTAGGGGAGCTGTTTTTT	CASSFRVGELFF
NA	TRBV9	TRBJ1-3	NA	TGTGCCAGCAGCGTAGCTGTAGGGGATACATACACCATATATTTT	CASSVAVGDTYTIYF
NA	TRBV15	TRBJ2-1	TRBD2	TGTGCCACCAGCAGAGAACTAGCGGGAGGGTACAATGAGCAGTTCTTC	CATSRELAGGYNEQFF
NA	TRBV19	TRBJ2-3	TRBD2	TGTGCCAGTACCCCCGGGGGGACGAGCACAGATACGCAGTATTTT	CASTPGGTSTDTQYF
NA	TRBV5-5	TRBJ2-7	TRBD2	TGTGCCAGCAGCCCGGCCGGGACTAGCGGGCTGCGGGGGACGTACTTC	CASSPAGTSGLRGTYF
NA	TRBV19	TRBJ2-2	NA	TGTGCCAGTAGGTGGACAGCATCGGGCACCGGGGAGCTGTTTTTT	CASRWTASGTGELFF
NA	TRBV10-3	TRBJ2-3	NA	TGTGCCATCAGGGGGGGTCGGGCAGATACGCAGTATTTT	CAIRGGRADTQYF
NA	TRBV13	TRBJ1-3	NA	TGTGCCAGCAGCTTAGGCCGGGAGGGGGCTGGAAACACCATATATTTT	CASSLGREGAGNTIYF
NA	TRBV2	TRBJ2-7	TRBD1	TGTGCCAGCAGAGACGACAGGGGTAGCGGAATTGCCTACGAGCAGTACTTC	CASRDDRGSGIAYEQYF
NA	TRBV5-1	TRBJ2-7	TRBD2	TGCGCCAGCAGCCCTTGGACTAGCGGTTCGGGTGAGCAGTACTTC	CASSPWTSGSGEQYF
NA	TRBV6-1	TRBJ2-1	TRBD2	TGTGCCAGCAGTCTGACTAGCGGGGTGTACAATGAGCAGTTCTTC	CASSLTSGVYNEQFF
NA	TRBV4-2	TRBJ2-3	NA	TGTGCCAGCAGCCATAAAGAGGGCCTAGCCAGCACAGATACGCAGTATTTT	CASSHKEGLASTDTQYF
NA	TRBV6-4	TRBJ2-1	TRBD2	TGTGCCAGCAGTACAAGCGGGAGGGGCGACAATGAGCAGTTCTTC	CASSTSGRGDNEQFF
NA	TRBV28	TRBJ2-7	NA	TGTGCCAGCAGGGACCTGGGGGCCCGTGCCTACGAGCAGTACTTC	CASRDLGARAYEQYF
NA	TRBV28	TRBJ2-7	NA	TGTGCCAGCAGGGTGGACAGGAGGGGATACGAGCAGTACTTC	CASRVDRRGYEQYF
NA	TRBV11-1	TRBJ2-3	TRBD2	TGTGCCAGCAGCTTGTCAGCGGGAGGACCAGATACGCAGTATTTT	CASSLSAGGPDTQYF
once	TRBV7-6	TRBJ2-2	NA	TGTGCCAGCAGCTTAAGAGCCACCGGGGAGCTGTTTTTT	CASSLRATGELFF
NA	TRBV7-2	TRBJ1-2	NA	TGTGCCAGCAGCTTAGCCCTGACAGACACTTATGGCTACACCTTC	CASSLALTDTYGYTF
NA	TRBV21-1	TRBJ1-4	NA	TGTGCCAGCCGGGAGGGAAGTGAAAAACTGTTTTTT	CASREGSEKLFF
NA	TRBV6-6	TRBJ2-7	TRBD1	TGTGCCAGCACCACCGACAGGGGCTACGAGCAGTACTTC	CASTTDRGYEQYF
NA	TRBV9	TRBJ2-2	TRBD2	TGTGCCAGCAGCGCCTCACTAGCGGACACCGGGGAGCTGTTTTTT	CASSASLADTGELFF
NA	TRBV5-4	TRBJ2-3	TRBD1	TGTGCCAGCAGCCGCGCCGGACAGGGGTCGGGGGATACGCAGTATTTT	CASSRAGQGSGDTQYF
NA	TRBV25-1	TRBJ2-1	TRBD1	TGTGCCAGCAGTGCCACCGGGACAGGGTTTCCAAACAATGAGCAGTTCTTC	CASSATGTGFPNNEQFF
NA	TRBV7-7	TRBJ2-7	NA	TGTGCCAGCAGCTTAGCGGCGGGACCCTCCTACGAGCAGTACTTC	CASSLAAGPSYEQYF
NA	TRBV5-6	TRBJ1-3	NA	TGTGCCAGCAGCTTGGGGCGGGGTCGGGTATTGGCTGGAAACACCATATATTTT	CASSLGRGRVLAGNTIYF
NA	TRBV10-3	TRBJ2-5	NA	TGTGCCGCTCGGGGGGCCCCCCTCCAAGAGACCCAGTACTTC	CAARGAPLQETQYF
once	TRBV18	TRBJ1-2	NA	TGTGCCAGCTCACCTCAGACAGACATCGGCTACACCTTC	CASSPQTDIGYTF
once	TRBV2	TRBJ2-3	TRBD2	TGTGCCAGCAGTGGGACTAGCGGGAGGGATACGCAGTATTTT	CASSGTSGRDTQYF
NA	TRBV18	TRBJ2-3	NA	TGTGCCAGCTCACCACCGATGAGGGAAACTCAAGGTTGGACGCAGTATTTT	CASSPPMRETQGWTQYF
NA	TRBV7-2	TRBJ2-7	NA	TGTGCCACCTCTCGGGGTTTTGAGAACGAGCAGTACTTC	CATSRGFENEQYF
NA	TRBV4-1	TRBJ2-6	NA	TGCGCCAGCAGCCAGGAGGCCCCCCACTCTGGGGCCAACGTCCTGACTTTC	CASSQEAPHSGANVLTF
NA	TRBV7-2	TRBJ2-1	TRBD1	TGTGCCAGCAGCTTATCCGGGACAGGGAGGAATGAGCAGTTCTTC	CASSLSGTGRNEQFF
NA	TRBV2	TRBJ1-1	TRBD1	TGTGCCAGCAGGACCGGGACAGGGGCGGTCAGAGCTTTCTTT	CASRTGTGAVRAFF
NA	TRBV30	TRBJ2-5	NA	TGTGCCTGGAGTTGGGTTGGAGTCCTAGCGAAAAAGACCCAGTACTTC	CAWSWVGVLAKKTQYF
NA	TRBV2	TRBJ1-5	NA	TGTGCCAGCAGGGCAGGATATTATAGCAATCAGCCCCAGCATTTT	CASRAGYYSNQPQHF